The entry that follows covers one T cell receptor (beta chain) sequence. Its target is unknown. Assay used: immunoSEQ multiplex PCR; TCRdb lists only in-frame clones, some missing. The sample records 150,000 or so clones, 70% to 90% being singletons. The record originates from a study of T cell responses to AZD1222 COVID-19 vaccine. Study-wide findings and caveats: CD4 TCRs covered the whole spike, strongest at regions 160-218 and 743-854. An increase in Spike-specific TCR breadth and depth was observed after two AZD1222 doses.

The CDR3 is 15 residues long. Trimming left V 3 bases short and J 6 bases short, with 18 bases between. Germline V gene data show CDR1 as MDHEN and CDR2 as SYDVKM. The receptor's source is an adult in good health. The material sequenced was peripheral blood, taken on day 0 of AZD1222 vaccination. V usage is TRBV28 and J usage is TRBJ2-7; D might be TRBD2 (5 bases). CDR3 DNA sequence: TGTGCCAGCAGTTTCCAACTAGAACTGATGGGCGAGCAGTACTTC. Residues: CASSFQLELMGEQYF.